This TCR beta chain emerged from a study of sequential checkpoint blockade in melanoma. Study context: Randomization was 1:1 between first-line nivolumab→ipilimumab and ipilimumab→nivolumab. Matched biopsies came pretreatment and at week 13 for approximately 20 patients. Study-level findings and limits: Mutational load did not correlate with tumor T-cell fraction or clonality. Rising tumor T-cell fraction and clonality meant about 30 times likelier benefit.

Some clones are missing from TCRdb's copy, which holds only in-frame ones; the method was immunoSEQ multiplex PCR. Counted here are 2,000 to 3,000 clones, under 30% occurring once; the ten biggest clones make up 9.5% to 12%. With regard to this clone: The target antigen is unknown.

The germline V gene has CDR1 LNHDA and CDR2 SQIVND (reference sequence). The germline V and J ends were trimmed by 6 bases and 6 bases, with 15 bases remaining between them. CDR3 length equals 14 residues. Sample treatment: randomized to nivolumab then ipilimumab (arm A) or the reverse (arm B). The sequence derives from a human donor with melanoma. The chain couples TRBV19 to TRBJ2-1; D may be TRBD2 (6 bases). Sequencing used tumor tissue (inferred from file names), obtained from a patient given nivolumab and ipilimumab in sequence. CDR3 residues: CASSGGDLGNEQFF. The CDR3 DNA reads TGTGCCAGTAGCGGCGGGGATTTGGGCAATGAGCAGTTCTTC.